The 28 T cell receptor beta chains below come from one sample, sequenced in a study of OX40 agonist ivuxolimab in advanced cancers. Repertoires were generated with immunoSEQ multiplex PCR, while TCRdb's copy carries only in-frame clones and drops some. The sample has about 89,000 clones; around nine tenths are singletons. The source was CD4+ or CD8+ T cells sorted from blood, collected in a trial of the OX40 agonist ivuxolimab. The source is an adult with an advanced solid tumor such as melanoma, head and neck, liver or kidney cancer.

The chain links TRBV7-4 to TRBJ1-4; D is perhaps TRBD1 (6 bases). The CDR3 totals 15 residues. V dropped 4 bases and J dropped 8 bases, with 17 bases sitting between them. Per germline, CDR1 SGHVT and CDR2 SQSDAQ. The CDR3 DNA sequence: TGTGCCAGCAGCTACCACAGGGAGGTCTGGGAAAAACTGTTTTTT. This gives the protein CASSYHREVWEKLFF.

As regards this clone: Other DNA sequences in the sample encode the same CDR3. This chain connects TRBV5-6 to TRBJ2-3; D not resolved. The V end lost 1 base, the J end lost 6 bases, and 3 bases lay between the germline ends. Germline lookup yields CDR1 SGHDT and CDR2 YYEEEE. The CDR3 spans 11 residues. The CDR3 loop reads CASSLSDTQYF. CDR3 sequence (DNA): TGTGCCAGCAGCTTGTCGGATACGCAGTATTTT.

This clone appeared a single time. This chain joins TRBV5-8 and TRBJ2-3; D is unclear. The CDR3 length is 12 residues. V lost 4 bases, J lost 1 base, and 4 bases lay in between. CDR1 and CDR2 from the germline V gene are SGHTS and YDEGEE. The CDR3 DNA follows: TGTGCCAGCAGCCCTGGCACAGATACGCAGTATTTT. Amino acid sequence: CASSPGTDTQYF.

V is TRBV19 and J is TRBJ2-5; 9 bases fit TRBD1. Germline V gives CDR1 LNHDA, CDR2 SQIVND (reference sequence). V shed 5 bases, J shed 2 bases, and the junction held 3 bases outside the gene matches. This CDR3 spans 14 amino acids. The CDR3 nucleotides are TGTGCCAGTAGTCTTGGACAGGGGCAAGAGACCCAGTACTTC. Protein: CASSLGQGQETQYF.

This clone occurred a few times. V usage is TRBV11-2 and J usage is TRBJ1-5; 7 bases map to TRBD1. V shed 2 bases, J shed 4 bases, and the junction held 11 bases outside the gene matches. Germline CDR1 SGHAT, CDR2 FQNNGV. The CDR3 is 17 amino acids. The CDR3 region is CASSLTPKGQINQPQHF. CDR3 DNA sequence: TGTGCCAGCAGCTTAACACCAAAGGGACAGATTAATCAGCCCCAGCATTTT.

This clone has only a few counts. The J gene is TRBJ1-1, the V gene TRBV11-2; D not resolved. The V end was cut by 6 bases, the J end by 8 bases, with 16 bases between. In germline, CDR1 is SGHAT, CDR2 FQNNGV. The CDR3 runs 13 residues. The CDR3 sequence is CASSSIVGSEAFF. The CDR3 region has the DNA TGTGCCAGCAGTTCTATCGTGGGTTCAGAAGCTTTCTTT.

The genes are TRBV13 and TRBJ2-1, with 7 bases fitting TRBD1. The CDR3 covers 16 residues. Germline assignment: CDR1 PRHDT and CDR2 FYEKMQ (reference sequence). Trimming at V came to 5 bases and at J to 1 base, leaving 8 bases not matched to a gene. This CDR3 is CASSPSTGRSYNEQFF. The CDR3 DNA reads as TGTGCCAGCAGCCCCTCGACAGGGCGGTCCTACAATGAGCAGTTCTTC.

The chain couples TRBV6-6 to TRBJ1-1, with 7 bases aligning to TRBD1. CDR1 and CDR2 from the germline V gene are MNHNY and SVGAGI (reference sequence). V was clipped by 7 bases and J by 4 bases; unmatched bases: 12. This CDR3 has 15 amino acids. The CDR3 sequence is CASTPTSRGGTEAFF. Written as DNA, the CDR3 is TGTGCCAGCACCCCCACAAGCAGGGGGGGCACTGAAGCTTTCTTT.

V gene TRBV7-2 combines with J gene TRBJ1-2; TRBD1 agrees at 8 bases. The CDR3 length is 14 residues. CDR1 is SGHTA, CDR2 FQGNSA, per germline. J lost 8 bases, V lost 2 bases, and 7 bases had no gene match. This CDR3 reads CASSLSGGARGYTF. The CDR3 nucleotides are TGTGCCAGCAGCTTATCAGGGGGCGCGAGGGGCTACACCTTC.

This clone was observed once. One junction end disagrees with the germline gene, perhaps due to a read error. The CDR3 nucleotides read TGTGCCAGCAGGTTAGCGGGATACGAGCAGTACTTC. This translates into CASRLAGYEQYF. The rearrangement joins TRBV13 to TRBJ2-7, with 8 bases aligning to TRBD2. From germline, CDR1 is PRHDT and CDR2 FYEKMQ (reference sequence). The CDR3 consists of 12 residues.

V and J are TRBV19 and TRBJ2-5, with D perhaps TRBD1 or TRBD2 (6 bases each). CDR1 and CDR2 (germline): LNHDA, SQIVND (reference sequence). V shed 3 bases and J shed 5 bases, with 16 bases lying between them. This CDR3 region has 15 residues. The CDR3 spells CASSMLGGVGETQYF. CDR3 coding DNA: TGTGCCAGTAGTATGTTGGGGGGCGTGGGGGAGACCCAGTACTTC.

J is TRBJ2-1 and V is TRBV7-2; 13 bases are a match to TRBD2. Germline CDR1 SGHTA, CDR2 FQGNSA. The CDR3 has 17 residues. J lost 10 bases, V lost 5 bases, and 14 bases had no gene match. The CDR3: CASSPRGLAGSGREQFF. The CDR3 bases are TGTGCCAGCAGCCCTAGGGGACTAGCGGGGTCAGGTCGAGAGCAGTTCTTC.

This rearrangement joins TRBV27 to TRBJ2-7, with 11 bases lining up with TRBD2. This CDR3 is 15 amino acids long. CDR1 is MNHEY and CDR2 is SMNVEV in the germline V gene (reference sequence). The junction had 8 bases not matched to a gene; V was cut back by 8 bases and J by 2 bases. CDR3 residues: CASAKLAGGPYEQYF. CDR3 sequence (DNA): TGTGCCAGCGCCAAGCTAGCGGGGGGCCCCTACGAGCAGTACTTC.

The rearrangement links TRBV18 to TRBJ1-4; possibly TRBD1 for D (5 bases). In germline, CDR1 is KGHSH, CDR2 LQKENI. V lost 1 base and J 8 bases, leaving 14 bases between the germline ends. This CDR3 has 15 amino acids. CDR3 bases: TGTGCCAGCTCACCACAAGGGACGCTGGGGGAAAAACTGTTTTTT. It codes for CASSPQGTLGEKLFF.

V usage is TRBV19 and J usage is TRBJ2-3, with no clear D. V was pared by 4 bases and J by 4 bases, with 15 bases between. Germline V gene sequence: CDR1 LNHDA, CDR2 SQIVND (reference sequence). This CDR3 region has 15 residues. The CDR3, as DNA: TGTGCCAGTAGTAATCGGCTAGGGTTGGCAGATACGCAGTATTTT. The encoded protein is CASSNRLGLADTQYF.

The J gene is TRBJ2-5, the V gene TRBV19, with unresolved D. The CDR3 covers 13 residues. Germline values: CDR1 LNHDA, CDR2 SQIVND (reference sequence). V was trimmed by 5 bases and J by 4 bases, leaving 11 bases between them. The CDR3 sequence: CASSQRRIETQYF. In nucleotides, the CDR3 is TGTGCCAGTAGTCAGCGTCGAATAGAGACCCAGTACTTC.

The genes are TRBV9 and TRBJ1-2, with TRBD1 as a possible D gene (5 bases). V lost 0 bases and J lost 4, with 13 bases in between. Germline V CDR1 and CDR2: SGDLS, YYNGEE. The CDR3 is made up of 15 amino acids. This chain's CDR3 is CASSVGGREGYGYTF. The CDR3 DNA is TGTGCCAGCAGCGTAGGGGGCAGGGAAGGCTATGGCTACACCTTC.

V and J are TRBV6-6 and TRBJ2-1; 10 nucleotides align to TRBD2. The J segment lost 8 bases and the V segment lost 7 bases, leaving 5 bases of the junction unmatched. Germline V lookup: CDR1 MNHNY, CDR2 SVGAGI (reference sequence). The CDR3 has 13 amino acids. This CDR3 reads CASKAGGGYEQFF. The DNA for the CDR3 is TGTGCCAGCAAAGCGGGGGGGGGTTATGAGCAGTTCTTC.

On this clone: The junction differs from germline at one of its ends, possibly a read error. The chain has TRBV19 and TRBJ2-4; either TRBD1 or TRBD2 may supply D (5 bases each). Germline V gene data show CDR1 as LNHDA and CDR2 as SQIVND (reference sequence). The CDR3 is made up of 12 amino acids. Here the CDR3 DNA reads TGTGCCAGTAGTATAGGGGGGATGGCGGAGTTCTTC. Translating it yields CASSIGGMAEFF.

This chain connects TRBV15 to TRBJ1-5; no firm D call. Germline V lookup: CDR1 LNHNV, CDR2 YYDKDF (reference sequence). The CDR3 consists of 12 residues. V lost 4 bases, J lost 9 bases, and 10 bases lay in between. CDR3 sequence reads: CATSTRGWPQHF. Here the CDR3 DNA reads TGTGCCACCAGCACCCGGGGTTGGCCCCAGCATTTT. The full variable domain, completed using reference TRBV15 and TRBJ1-5, is DAMVIQNPRYQVTQFGKPVTLSCSQTLNHNVMYWYQQKSSQAPKLLFHYYDKDFNNEADTPDNFQSRRPNTSFCFLDIRSPGLGDTAMYLCATSTRGWPQHFGDGTRLSIL.

This clone was seen more than once but under ten times. The gene calls are TRBV18 and TRBJ1-2; 7 bases align to TRBD1. This CDR3 contains 12 residues. CDR1 is KGHSH and CDR2 is LQKENI in the germline V gene. The trim removed 4 bases at V and 8 bases at J, leaving 4 bases unmatched. The CDR3 here is CASSLGTAGYTF. The CDR3 nucleotides are TGTGCCAGCTCACTCGGGACAGCAGGCTACACCTTC.

The chain is built from TRBV29-1 and TRBJ2-5, with 8 bases identical to TRBD1. The CDR3 is made up of 14 amino acids. The V and J ends lost 6 bases and 7 bases, in that order; junction bases with no gene match: 13. CDR1 and CDR2 from the germline V gene are SQVTM and ANQGSEA. In nucleotides, the CDR3 is TGCAGCGTCGGACCCTCCGACAGGGGTGGGACCCAGTACTTC. Its protein is CSVGPSDRGGTQYF.

The CDR3 region has the DNA TGTGCCAGCAGCCCTATCATAAGGACAGGGGGCCTCAGTGGGGAAAAACTGTTTTTT. This gives the protein CASSPIIRTGGLSGEKLFF. The chain recombines TRBV7-2 with TRBJ1-4; 11 bases are shared with TRBD1. CDR3 length equals 19 residues. Trimming removed 5 bases from V and 8 bases from J; junction bases left unmatched: 19. CDR1 SGHTA and CDR2 FQGNSA come from the germline V gene.

V and J are TRBV19 and TRBJ2-3, with D unresolved. This CDR3 region has 14 residues. The germline V and J ends were trimmed by 3 bases and 0 bases, with 7 bases remaining between them. Germline CDR1 reads LNHDA; CDR2 reads SQIVND (reference sequence). The CDR3, as DNA: TGTGCCAGTAGTATGGTGACTAGCACAGATACGCAGTATTTT. Encoded protein: CASSMVTSTDTQYF.

This clone was detected once. The V and J genes are TRBV6-1 and TRBJ2-3, with 8 bases identical to TRBD1. The CDR3 covers 14 residues. CDR1 is MNHNS and CDR2 is SASEGT in the germline V gene. V gave up 10 bases and J gave up 3 bases; unmatched junction bases: 9. CDR3 coding DNA: TGTGCCACCCAGGGGGCTATCAAGACAGATACGCAGTATTTT. It translates to CATQGAIKTDTQYF.

This chain joins TRBV11-2 and TRBJ2-7; D might be TRBD2 (6 bases). Germline assignment: CDR1 SGHAT and CDR2 FQNNGV. Trimming removed 0 bases at V and 2 bases at J, with 11 bases between. The CDR3 contains 15 residues. The CDR3 coding sequence is TGTGCCAGCAGCTTAGATCCCGGCGGGGCCTACGAGCAGTACTTC. It codes for CASSLDPGGAYEQYF. Based on the CDR3 plus reference TRBV11-2 and TRBJ2-7, the full variable domain is EAGVAQSPRYKIIEKRQSVAFWCNPISGHATLYWYQQILGQGPKLLIQFQNNGVVDDSQLPKDRFSAERLKGVDSTLKIQPAKLEDSAVYLCASSLDPGGAYEQYFGPGTRLTVT.

The chain is built from TRBV6-5 and TRBJ2-2, with D possibly TRBD1 on 5 matching bases. This CDR3 has 15 residues. V gave up 0 bases and J gave up 4 bases, with 9 bases separating them. Germline V gives CDR1 MNHEY, CDR2 SVGAGI. In DNA form, the CDR3 reads TGTGCCAGCAGTTACTCGAGACAGATCACCGGGGAGCTGTTTTTT. Its translation is CASSYSRQITGELFF.

The J gene is TRBJ2-3, the V gene TRBV18; perhaps TRBD2 as D (6 bases). This CDR3 contains 17 residues. The germline gives CDR1 KGHSH, CDR2 LQKENI. The V gene lost 3 bases and the J gene lost 5 bases, with 21 bases spanning the gap. In nucleotides, the CDR3 is TGTGCCAGCTCACCGCTGGGTGCGGGGTCGGGCCAAGATACGCAGTATTTT. Translating it yields CASSPLGAGSGQDTQYF.